This T cell receptor beta chain was identified during a study of STAT5B mutations in CD4+ large granular lymphocyte leukemia (dated by TCRdb to 2022 to 2024). Broadly, across the study: Among healthy controls, the CDR3 'QG' motif was associated with a particular HLA allele. The TCRbeta repertoires of CD4+ T-cell large granular lymphocyte leukemia patients were compared with the TCRbeta repertoires of healthy blood donors. Flow cytometry on FACSCanto II or FACSVerse showed that the purified fractions were more than 95% pure among lymphocytes.

As encoded in the germline V gene, CDR1 is ENHRY while CDR2 is SYGVKD. Counted from cysteine to phenylalanine, this CDR3 has 17 amino acids. Kept here is only the CDR3 DNA, which spans 51 bases and is read in frame from base 1. V loses 0 bases of germline sequence and J loses 1 base, and the interval between the two ends is 13 bases. TCRbeta rearrangements were sequenced from genomic DNA using the immunoSEQ assay at survey resolution. As for the authors' bioinformatics: A lowest detectable productive clonotype frequency of 2.59 x 10-5 was observed in the TCR sequencing data. Only productive TCRbeta rearrangements, meaning sequences that were complete and in-frame, were kept for the analyses. The clonality of each sample was calculated as Simpson clonality in the immunoSEQ Analyzer version 3.0. Clones were grouped by frequency into very rare, small, medium, large (1-20%) or hyperexpanded (>20%) categories. Generation probabilities were estimated with OLGA 1.2.3, V-gene circos plots were made with VDJtools, specificities were looked up in VDJdb, and CDR3 motifs were identified with GLIPH. The table was pulled from immuneACCESS by TCRdb, which kept in-frame rearrangements only. Such tables lose some clones; where checked, under half of the loss comes from unresolved V genes, and the rest has no known cause. Clone size and V and J calls were adopted from that table, with D and trimming inferred from the DNA. This sample comprises under 35,000 clones, roughly two thirds of them detected only once. The ten largest clones capture more than 0.35% of the sample.

Concerning this clone itself: No cognate antigen has been identified for it. No base quality information exists; no much larger clone differs at one position.

General conclusions and limits of the study: Each patient's main leukemic clonotypes were private, but approximately 27% of these clonotypes showed up at low frequency in the non-leukemic repertoires of other patients. Data were not HLA-matched; higher clonality in CD4+ versus CD8+ T-LGLL could reflect the relatively small sample size. TRBV06-family usage was enriched among the top patient clones (8/27) compared with healthy controls (2/35). Greater clonality appeared to be present in CD4-sorted patient repertoires than in healthy CD4+ repertoires, and the difference was retained after the putative leukemic clones were removed.

Healthy controls were roughly 40 blood donors whose buffy coats came from the Finnish Red Cross blood service. All TCR-sequenced material derived from peripheral blood: patient blood samples and healthy donor buffy coats. Peripheral blood mononuclear cells were isolated by Ficoll-Hypaque gradient centrifugation. Magnetic purification was used to isolate CD4+ cells from the buffy coats of the healthy controls. Genomic DNA was extracted using the Gentra Puregene Cell and Tissue kit, and a Qubit 2.0 fluorometer was used to quantify it. Material: CD4+ T cells from blood buffy coats. This sequence originates from a human donor in good health. The chain uses TRBV10-3 and TRBJ1-5, with TRBD1 perhaps the D gene, on 6 matching bases. The DNA sequence follows: TGTGCCATCAGTGAGTCGACGGGGGCTGGAAGCAATCAGCCCCAGCATTTT. It is translated as CAISESTGAGSNQPQHF.